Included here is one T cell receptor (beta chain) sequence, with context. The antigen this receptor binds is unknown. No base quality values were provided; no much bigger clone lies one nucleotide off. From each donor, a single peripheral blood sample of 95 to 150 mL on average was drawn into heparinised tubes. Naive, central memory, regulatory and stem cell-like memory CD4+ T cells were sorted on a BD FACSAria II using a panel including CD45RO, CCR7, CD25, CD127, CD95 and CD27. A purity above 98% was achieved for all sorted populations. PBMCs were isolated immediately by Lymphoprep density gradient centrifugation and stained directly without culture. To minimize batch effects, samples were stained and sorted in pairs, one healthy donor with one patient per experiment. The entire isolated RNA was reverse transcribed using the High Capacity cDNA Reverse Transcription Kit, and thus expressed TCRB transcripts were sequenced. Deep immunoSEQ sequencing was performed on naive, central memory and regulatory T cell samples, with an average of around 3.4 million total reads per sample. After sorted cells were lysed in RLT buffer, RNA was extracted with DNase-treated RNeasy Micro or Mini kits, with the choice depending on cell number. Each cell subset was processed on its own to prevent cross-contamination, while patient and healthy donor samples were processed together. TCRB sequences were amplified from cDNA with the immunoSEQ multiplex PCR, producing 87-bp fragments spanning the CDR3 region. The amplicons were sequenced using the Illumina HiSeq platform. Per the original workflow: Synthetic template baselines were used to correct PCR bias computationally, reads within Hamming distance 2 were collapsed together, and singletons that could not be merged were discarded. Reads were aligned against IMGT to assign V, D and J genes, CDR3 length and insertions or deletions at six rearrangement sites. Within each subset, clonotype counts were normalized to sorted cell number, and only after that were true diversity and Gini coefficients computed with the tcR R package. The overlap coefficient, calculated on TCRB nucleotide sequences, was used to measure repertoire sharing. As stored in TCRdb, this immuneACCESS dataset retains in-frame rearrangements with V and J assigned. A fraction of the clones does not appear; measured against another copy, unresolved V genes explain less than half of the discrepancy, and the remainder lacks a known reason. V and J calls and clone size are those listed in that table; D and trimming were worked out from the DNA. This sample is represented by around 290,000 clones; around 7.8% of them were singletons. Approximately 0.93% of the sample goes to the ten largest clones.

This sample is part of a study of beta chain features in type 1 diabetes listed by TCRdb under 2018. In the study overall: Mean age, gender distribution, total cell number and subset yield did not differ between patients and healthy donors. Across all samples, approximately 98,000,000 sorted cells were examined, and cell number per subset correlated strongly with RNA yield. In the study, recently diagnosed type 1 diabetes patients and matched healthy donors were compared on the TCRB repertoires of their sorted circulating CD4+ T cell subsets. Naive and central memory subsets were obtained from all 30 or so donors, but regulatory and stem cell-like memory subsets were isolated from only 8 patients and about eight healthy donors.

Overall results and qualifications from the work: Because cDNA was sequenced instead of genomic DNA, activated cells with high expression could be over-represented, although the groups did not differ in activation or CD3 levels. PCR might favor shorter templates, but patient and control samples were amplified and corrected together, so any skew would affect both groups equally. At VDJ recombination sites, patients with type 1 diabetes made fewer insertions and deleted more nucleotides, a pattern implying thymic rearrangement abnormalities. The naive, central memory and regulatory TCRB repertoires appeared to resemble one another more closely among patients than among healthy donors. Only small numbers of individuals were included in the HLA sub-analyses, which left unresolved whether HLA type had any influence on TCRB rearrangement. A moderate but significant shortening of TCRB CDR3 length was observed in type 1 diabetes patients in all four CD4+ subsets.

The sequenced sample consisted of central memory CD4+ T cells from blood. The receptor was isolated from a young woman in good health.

The CDR3 amino acid sequence is: CASRRGQANTGELFF. The nucleotide sequence is given as TGTGCCAGTCGCCGGGGACAGGCGAACACCGGGGAGCTGTTTTTT. The V and J segments used are TRBV9 and TRBJ2-2; the junction holds 8 bases that match TRBD1. Via the germline V gene, CDR1 is SGDLS and CDR2 YYNGEE. V has 8 bases trimmed and J has 0 bases trimmed; junction bases matching no gene number 6. The CDR3 runs 15 residues from the cysteine to the phenylalanine. The entry retains the CDR3 DNA only, 45 bases that are in frame from base 1.